This TCR beta chain was observed in a study of T-cell memory formation after mild COVID-19 (dated by TCRdb to the early 2020s). As for the study more broadly: TCR sequence clusters from the two donors were largely donor specific. In two donors, T-cell clones that expanded and contracted after mild COVID-19 were followed by sequencing TCRalpha and TCRbeta repertoires longitudinally. Two young, previously healthy adult volunteers, one female and one male, were included in the cohort. Results and caveats for the whole study, not just this receptor: The study included only a couple of mild cases, and larger cohorts that include severe cases with pre-infection samples were judged to be necessary. SARS-CoV-2 specificity was not confirmed for the second-wave clones peaking on day 37. Clones that contracted from day 15 to 85 showed balanced CD4/CD8 phenotypes, whereas a second wave of clones that expanded from day 15 to 37 leaned towards CD4+. Some responding clones were found in pre-infection memory, which suggests that pre-existing cross-reactive memory T cells took part in the SARS-CoV-2 response. Contracting CD4+ clones were located mainly in the CM and EM memory subsets, whereas CD8+ clones were found to be enriched in EMRA.

PBMCs were isolated by Ficoll-Paque density gradient centrifugation. The data were produced on an Illumina NovaSeq 6000. TCRalpha and TCRbeta cDNA libraries were constructed by 5'RACE with constant-segment primers, with sample barcodes and unique molecular identifiers being introduced. RNA was extracted from every sample with Trizol reagent. Amplification of the libraries took two PCR steps, and the second step added a second sample barcode plus Illumina TruSeq adapters. Libraries were sequenced on an Illumina NovaSeq with 2 x 150 bp paired-end reads. As for the original processing: Demultiplexing of reads and collapsing into UMI-guided consensus sequences were performed with migec v1.2.7. Using mixcr v2.1.11, the UMI consensuses were aligned to TRA and TRB V and J templates and assembled into clonotypes. A clonotype was counted as expanded or contracted only when both edgeR and NoisET called the clonotype significant, with the noise models trained on biological replicates. For edgeR calls, the cutoffs were a false discovery rate-adjusted p below 0.01 and a log2 fold-change threshold of 1. PCA with hierarchical clustering of max-normalized trajectories of the 1000 most abundant clonotypes was used as exploratory dynamics analysis. Separately sequenced CD4+ and CD8+ repertoires were used to assign the CD4 or CD8 phenotype of responding clones. In-frame beta chains were kept once TCRdb had trimmed the public reads at Q25 with fastp and called clones with MiXCR. Duplicate CDR3 protein sequences are folded into a single record with the most common DNA and genes. The V and J calls were not made by the authors but by TCRdb's processing. Across this sample there are under 550,000 distinct CDR3 sequences, with about a sixth seen only once. The top ten constitute about 22% of the sample.

As regards this clonotype: Its antigen remains unidentified. There are no base qualities to consult, and no much larger clone falls within one base.

This clonotype was obtained from a man in his late teens or twenties who had mild COVID-19 (a few samples of this study predate the infection). The sample titles of this study are shuffled in the database, so cell type and time point are left out; the donor was told from shared clones. Material for sequencing was PBMCs or a T cell subset sorted from them (not recorded which).

Read as DNA, the sequence is TGTGCCAGCAGTTCCTTAGCTAGCGGGGAAAACATTCAGTACTTC. It translates to CASSSLASGENIQYF. The V and J genes are TRBV6-5 and TRBJ2-4, with 9 bases matching TRBD2. The CDR3 runs 15 amino acids, cysteine and phenylalanine included. Only the CDR3 DNA stays, 45 bases, in frame from base 1. The germline V gene supplies CDR1 MNHEY and CDR2 SVGAGI. V loses 4 bases at its end and J loses 5 bases; junction bases beyond the gene matches: 6.